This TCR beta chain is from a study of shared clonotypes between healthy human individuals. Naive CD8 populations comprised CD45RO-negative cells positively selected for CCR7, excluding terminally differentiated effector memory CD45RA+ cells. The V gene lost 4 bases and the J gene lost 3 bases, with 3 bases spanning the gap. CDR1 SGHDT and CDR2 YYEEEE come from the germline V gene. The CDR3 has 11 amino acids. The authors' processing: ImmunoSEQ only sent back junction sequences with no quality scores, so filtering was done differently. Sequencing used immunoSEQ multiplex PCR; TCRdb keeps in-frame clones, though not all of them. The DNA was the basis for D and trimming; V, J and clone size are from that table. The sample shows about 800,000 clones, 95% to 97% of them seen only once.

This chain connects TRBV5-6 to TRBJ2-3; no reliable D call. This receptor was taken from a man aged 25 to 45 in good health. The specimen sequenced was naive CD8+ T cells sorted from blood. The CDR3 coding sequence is TGTGCCAGCAGCGTAACAGATACGCAGTATTTT. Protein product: CASSVTDTQYF.